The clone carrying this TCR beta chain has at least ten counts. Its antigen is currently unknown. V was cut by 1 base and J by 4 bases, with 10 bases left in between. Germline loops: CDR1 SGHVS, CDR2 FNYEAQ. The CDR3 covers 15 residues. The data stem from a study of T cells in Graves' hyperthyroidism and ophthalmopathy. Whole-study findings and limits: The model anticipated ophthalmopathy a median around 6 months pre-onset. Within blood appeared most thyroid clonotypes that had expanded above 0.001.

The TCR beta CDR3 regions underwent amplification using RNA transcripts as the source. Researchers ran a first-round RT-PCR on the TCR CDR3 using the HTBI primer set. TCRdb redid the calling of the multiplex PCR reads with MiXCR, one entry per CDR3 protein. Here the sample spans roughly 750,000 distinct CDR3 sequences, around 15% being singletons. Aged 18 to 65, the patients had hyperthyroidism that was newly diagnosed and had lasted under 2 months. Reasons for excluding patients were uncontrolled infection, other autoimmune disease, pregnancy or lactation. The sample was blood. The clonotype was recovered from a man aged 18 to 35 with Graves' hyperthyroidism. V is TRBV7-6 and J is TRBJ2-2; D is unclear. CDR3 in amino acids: CASSLEGRTTGELFF. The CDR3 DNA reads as TGTGCCAGCAGCTTAGAAGGCAGAACCACCGGGGAGCTGTTTTTT.